A single sample gave rise to the 5 T cell receptor beta chains below, sequenced in a study of beta chain features in type 1 diabetes. TCRB transcripts that were expressed got sequenced, as all of the isolated RNA had been reverse transcribed. Some clones are missing from TCRdb's copy, which holds only in-frame ones; the method was immunoSEQ multiplex PCR. The repertoire has over 500,000 clones, around 16% of them found once; the top ten carry about 0.087%. The sample comprised naive CD4+ T cells from blood. Every receptor here comes from a man between 18 and 29 years old in good health.

In its sample, this clone was seen a few times. The genes are TRBV10-3 and TRBJ2-5; D call uncertain. CDR1 ENHRY and CDR2 SYGVKD come from the germline V gene. CDR3 size: 14 residues. The V gene lost 5 bases and the J gene lost 1 base, with 11 bases spanning the gap. The CDR3 nucleotides read TGTGCCATCAGTAGACTCGGCGGCCAAGAGACCCAGTACTTC. Translation: CAISRLGGQETQYF.

The sample holds a few counts of this clone. The chain couples TRBV6-5 to TRBJ2-2; TRBD1 matches at 7 bases. Per the germline V gene, CDR1 is MNHEY and CDR2 is SVGAGI. CDR3 length: 15 residues. The V and J ends lost 3 bases and 3 bases, in that order; junction bases with no gene match: 4. The CDR3 bases are TGTGCCAGCAGTTATGACAGGGCAGACACCGGGGAGCTGTTTTTT. Translation gives CASSYDRADTGELFF.

The rearrangement joins TRBV9 to TRBJ2-5; 7 positions agree with TRBD1. Per the germline V gene, CDR1 is SGDLS and CDR2 is YYNGEE. The CDR3 is 15 residues long. J was trimmed by 4 bases and V by 3 bases; bases with no gene match: 9. The CDR3 loop is CASSGGTVRRETQYF. For the CDR3, the DNA is TGTGCCAGCAGCGGGGGGACAGTTAGACGAGAGACCCAGTACTTC.

This clone was observed a few times. The chain joins TRBV6-5 to TRBJ1-1, with D unclear. This CDR3 contains 15 residues. Germline V gene sequence: CDR1 MNHEY, CDR2 SVGAGI. With 0 bases removed from V and 5 bases from J, the gap between germline ends came to 13 bases. This CDR3 is CASSYSDIKGTEAFF. CDR3 DNA: TGTGCCAGCAGTTACTCCGACATCAAAGGGACTGAAGCTTTCTTT.

The chain employs TRBV7-3 and TRBJ2-2, with 8 nucleotides matching TRBD2. CDR3 length: 16 residues. V dropped 5 bases and J dropped 6; count of bases not matched to a gene: 11. The germline V gene encodes CDR1 SGHTA and CDR2 FQGTGA. DNA of the CDR3: TGTGCCAGCAGCCTCACCCCGGGACTAGTGCCCGGGGAGCTGTTTTTT. It translates to CASSLTPGLVPGELFF.